The clone carrying this T cell receptor (beta chain) was picked up many times. Its specificity is unknown. This CDR3 region has 16 residues. Trimming cost V 5 bases and J 2 bases; bases outside gene matches: 8. Germline V gene lookup returns CDR1 MNHEY and CDR2 SMNVEV (reference sequence). This specimen belongs to a study of CD8 T cells in ankylosing spondylitis. Study results and caveats: CD8+ by phenotype, disease-linked clones were relatively rare in peripheral blood. Matched ankylosing spondylitis synovial fluid reportedly contained a significantly enriched population of disease-linked clones. Blood of patients with ankylosing spondylitis appeared to be characterized by a TCR beta motif of eight highly homologous variants.

TCR beta libraries were made by quantitative 5'-RACE with molecular barcodes. TCRdb used MiXCR to reprocess the 5' RACE reads, holding one entry per CDR3 protein. The sample includes about 220,000 distinct CDR3 sequences, just under 7.5% seen only once; the top ten take 13% to 15%. Source material: blood, either unsorted or a sorted T cell fraction (not recorded which). The source is a male donor with ankylosing spondylitis. The chain is built from TRBV27 and TRBJ2-1; 8 bases are a match to TRBD2. The CDR3 sequence: CASSPSAGEAYNEQFF. The CDR3, as DNA: TGTGCCAGCAGTCCCTCAGCGGGAGAAGCCTACAATGAGCAGTTCTTC.